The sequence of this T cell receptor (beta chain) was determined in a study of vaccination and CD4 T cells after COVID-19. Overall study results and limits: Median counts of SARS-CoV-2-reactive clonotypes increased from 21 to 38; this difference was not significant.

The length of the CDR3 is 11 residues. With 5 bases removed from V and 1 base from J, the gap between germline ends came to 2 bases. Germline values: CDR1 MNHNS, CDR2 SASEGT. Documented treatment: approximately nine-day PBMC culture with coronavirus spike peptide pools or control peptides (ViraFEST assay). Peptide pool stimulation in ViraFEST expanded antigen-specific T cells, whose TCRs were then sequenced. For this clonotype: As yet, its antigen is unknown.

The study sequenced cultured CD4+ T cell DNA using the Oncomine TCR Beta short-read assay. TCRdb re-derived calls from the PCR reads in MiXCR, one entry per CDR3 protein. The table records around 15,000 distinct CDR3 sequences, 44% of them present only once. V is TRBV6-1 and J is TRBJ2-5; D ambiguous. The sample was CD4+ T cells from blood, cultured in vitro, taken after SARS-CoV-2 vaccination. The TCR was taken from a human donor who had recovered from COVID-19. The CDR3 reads CASSRQETQYF. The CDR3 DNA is TGTGCCAGCAGTCGCCAAGAGACCCAGTACTTC.